This TCR beta chain was captured in a study of blood T cell repertoires in COVID-19. Study-wide background: The cDNA or gDNA used as material had been derived from T cells, B-cell-depleted T cells, or PBMCs.

The CDR3 extends over 15 amino acids. The V gene's germline CDR1 is MNHEY and CDR2 SVGAGI. V lost 6 bases to trimming and J lost 2 bases; unmatched junction nucleotides: 10. TCRdb's table, derived via immunoSEQ multiplex PCR, lists solely in-frame clones and lacks some. The repertoire includes more than 250,000 clones, around 80% of them detected once, and 1% to 1.5% sits in the top ten. The receptor comes from a woman aged 50 to 60 with acute or convalescent COVID-19. Sequenced sample: peripheral blood. The chain employs TRBV6-5 and TRBJ2-7, with 7 bases matching TRBD1. Written as DNA, the CDR3 is TGTGCCAGCAGACCAACCTGGGGACAGCCCTACGAGCAGTACTTC. This encodes CASRPTWGQPYEQYF.